These 23 T cell receptor beta chains were sequenced from one sample in a study of blood T cell repertoires in COVID-19. The assay was immunoSEQ multiplex PCR, and TCRdb's table has in-frame clones only and misses some. The data show approximately 350,000 clones, around nine tenths seen once. Specimen: peripheral blood. The receptors originated from a woman aged 70-85 years with COVID-19, enrolled during active disease.

This clone is a singleton in its sample. The V call is TRBV30, the J call TRBJ2-4, with D possibly matching TRBD1 (7 bases). Germline-derived CDR1 and CDR2 are GTSNPN and SVGIG (reference sequence). The CDR3 is 17 residues long. V was cut by 0 bases and J by 0 bases, with 15 bases left in between. This chain's CDR3 is CAWSVLRQGLAKNIQYF. In DNA form, the CDR3 reads TGTGCCTGGAGTGTACTTAGACAGGGACTAGCCAAAAACATTCAGTACTTC.

The DNA for the CDR3 is TGTGCCAGCAGTCCCCCGACAGGGTTGGGGTCACCCCTCCACTTT. Its translation is CASSPPTGLGSPLHF. The chain carries TRBV27 and TRBJ1-6, with 7 bases aligning to TRBD1. Germline loops: CDR1 MNHEY, CDR2 SMNVEV (reference sequence). The CDR3 is made up of 15 amino acids. The ends lost 5 bases at V and 10 bases at J; junction bases unmatched: 11.

The chain combines TRBV2 with TRBJ2-5; maybe TRBD1 (6 bases). Germline CDR1 SNHLY, CDR2 FYNNEI. The CDR3 has 12 residues. V was shortened by 10 bases and J by 0 bases, with 9 bases between the two germline ends. CDR3 amino acids: CAIRTDQETQYF. For the CDR3, the DNA is TGTGCCATTAGGACAGACCAAGAGACCCAGTACTTC.

This clone came up a few times. The chain has TRBV3-1 (or the pseudogene TRBV3-2) and TRBJ1-1; D perhaps matches TRBD1 (6 bases). CDR1 is LGHDT, CDR2 YNNKEL, per germline (reference sequence). The CDR3 consists of 15 residues. Trimming stripped 5 bases from V and 6 bases from J, with 19 bases between. The CDR3, as DNA: TGTGCCAGCAGCAAAACGTTACAGGGAATTGCTGAAGCTTTCTTT. Protein sequence: CASSKTLQGIAEAFF.

Remarks on this clone: Other DNA variants within this sample encode the same CDR3. The chain has TRBV18 and TRBJ1-1; D is ambiguous. V dropped 2 bases and J dropped 1 base, with 8 bases sitting between them. The germline V gene encodes CDR1 KGHSH and CDR2 LQKENI. This CDR3 comprises 14 residues. CDR3 DNA sequence: TGTGCCAGCTCACCAAGCCAAGAGAACACTGAAGCTTTCTTT. Amino acid sequence: CASSPSQENTEAFF.

The count of this clone is one. This same CDR3 is encoded by further DNA sequences in the sample. The chain uses TRBV4-2 and TRBJ1-2, with TRBD1 matching over 7 bases. The CDR3 contains 14 residues. Germline V gene data show CDR1 as LGHNA and CDR2 as YNFKEQ. V was pared by 3 bases and J by 4 bases, with 5 bases of the junction left unmatched. This chain's CDR3 is CASSQGTASYGYTF. CDR3 sequence (DNA): TGTGCCAGCAGCCAGGGGACAGCCAGCTATGGCTACACCTTC.

This chain joins TRBV7-9 and TRBJ2-7, with D perhaps TRBD2 (5 bases). Germline V gives CDR1 SEHNR, CDR2 FQNEAQ (reference sequence). The CDR3 consists of 14 residues. Trimming removed 5 bases at V and 1 base at J, with 12 bases between. The CDR3 spells CASSPGVPSYEQYF. As DNA, the CDR3 is TGTGCCAGCAGCCCCGGGGTCCCTTCCTACGAGCAGTACTTC.

CDR3 sequence: CASSPIGENTEAFF. As DNA, the CDR3 is TGCGCCAGCAGCCCCATTGGAGAGAACACTGAAGCTTTCTTT. This chain connects TRBV5-1 to TRBJ1-1; D is unclear. Germline V lookup: CDR1 SGHRS, CDR2 YFSETQ. There are 14 residues in the CDR3. Trimming stripped 4 bases from V and 1 base from J, with 11 bases between. The variable domain in full, completed from reference TRBV5-1 and TRBJ1-1, reads KAGVTQTPRYLIKTRGQQVTLSCSPISGHRSVSWYQQTPGQGLQFLFEYFSETQRNKGNFPGRFSGRQFSNSRSEMNVSTLELGDSALYLCASSPIGENTEAFFGQGTRLTVV.

About this clone: Additional DNA sequences in this sample encode the identical CDR3. The V call is TRBV28, the J call TRBJ2-7; the match to TRBD2 covers 7 bases. Germline CDR1 is MDHEN and CDR2 is SYDVKM. This CDR3 contains 13 residues. V shed 5 bases and J 3 bases; nucleotides not matched to a gene: 4. CDR3 sequence: CASSLGGGYEQYF. The CDR3 DNA reads as TGTGCCAGCAGTCTTGGGGGGGGCTACGAGCAGTACTTC.

Only a few counts were recorded for this clone. This chain joins TRBV7-2 and TRBJ1-5; 7 bases match TRBD1. Per the germline V gene, CDR1 is SGHTA and CDR2 is FQGNSA. This CDR3 comprises 15 residues. V shed 5 bases and J 1 base; nucleotides not matched to a gene: 5. CDR3 nucleotide sequence: TGTGCCAGCAGCCCCCAACAGGGGAGCAATCAGCCCCAGCATTTT. Translated: CASSPQQGSNQPQHF.

This clone was observed a single time. The chain has TRBV5-6 and TRBJ2-7, with D perhaps matching TRBD1 (6 bases). CDR1 is SGHDT and CDR2 is YYEEEE in the germline V gene. V shed 4 bases and J shed 3 bases, with 11 bases lying between them. The CDR3 loop spans 13 amino acids. Here the CDR3 reads CASSRTEIYEQYF. As DNA, the CDR3 is TGTGCCAGCAGCCGGACAGAGATCTACGAGCAGTACTTC.

The chain joins TRBV7-2 to TRBJ1-6; D might be TRBD1 (6 bases). Germline V gene sequence: CDR1 SGHTA, CDR2 FQGNSA. The V and J ends lost 3 bases and 6 bases respectively, with 12 bases between them. The CDR3 totals 15 residues. CDR3 in DNA: TGTGCCAGCAGCTTCCAGGACAGCCTTAATTCACCCCTCCACTTT. Amino acid sequence: CASSFQDSLNSPLHF.

V usage is TRBV4-3 and J usage is TRBJ1-1; tentatively, D is TRBD1 (5 bases). CDR3 size: 13 residues. V dropped 0 bases and J dropped 7 bases, with 9 bases sitting between them. Germline V gives CDR1 LGHNA, CDR2 YSLEER. This chain's CDR3 is CASSQDWGDEAFF. The CDR3 nucleotides read TGCGCCAGCAGCCAAGATTGGGGGGATGAAGCTTTCTTT.

This clone was seen only once. The chain carries TRBV6-5 and TRBJ1-1, with D maybe TRBD1 (5 bases). Trimming shortened V by 2 bases and J by 4 bases, and 8 bases separated the two germline ends. CDR1 is MNHEY, CDR2 SVGAGI, per germline. The CDR3 has 13 amino acids. The CDR3 DNA reads as TGTGCCAGCAGTTACGGCCAGGGCACTGAAGCTTTCTTT. This gives the protein CASSYGQGTEAFF.

The chain carries TRBV18 and TRBJ1-5; TRBD1 aligns across 8 bases. Trimming took 6 bases from V and 3 from J; bases not matched to a gene: 7. Germline lookup yields CDR1 KGHSH and CDR2 LQKENI. The CDR3 contains 15 residues. The CDR3 region is CASSPRQGTNQPQHF. Here the CDR3 DNA reads TGTGCCAGCTCCCCCCGACAGGGGACCAATCAGCCCCAGCATTTT.

The chain carries TRBV19 and TRBJ2-1; 7 bases align to TRBD1. With V trimmed by 6 bases and J by 0 bases, 5 bases remained unmatched. Germline CDR1 is LNHDA and CDR2 is SQIVND (reference sequence). The CDR3 runs to 15 residues. The CDR3 region has the DNA TGTGCCAGTAGCCCACAGGGGTACTCCTACAATGAGCAGTTCTTC. This gives the protein CASSPQGYSYNEQFF.

The chain couples TRBV19 to TRBJ2-1, with D maybe TRBD1 (6 bases). Between the trimmed V and J ends, which lost 6 bases and 6 bases, there was a span of 12 bases. Germline V gene data show CDR1 as LNHDA and CDR2 as SQIVND (reference sequence). This CDR3 spans 13 amino acids. The CDR3, as DNA: TGTGCCAGTAGCTACGGACAGCCCAATGAGCAGTTCTTC. This translates into CASSYGQPNEQFF.

The J gene is TRBJ2-5, the V gene TRBV21-1; the D call in the table, TRBD1, was not verified against the DNA. TRBV21-1 is an annotated pseudogene. CDR3 size: 15 residues. In nucleotides, the CDR3 is TGTGCCAGCAGCACGCCGGACAGCCTCCAAGAGACCCAGTACTTC. It translates to CASSTPDSLQETQYF.

The chain uses TRBV7-8 and TRBJ1-1, with D perhaps TRBD1 (6 bases). V was pared by 0 bases and J by 3 bases, with 8 bases between. This CDR3 region has 14 residues. CDR1 and CDR2 from the germline V gene are SGHVS and FQNEAQ. This CDR3 is CASSLAPGDTEAFF. CDR3 in DNA: TGTGCCAGCAGCTTAGCCCCAGGGGACACTGAAGCTTTCTTT.

The chain is built from TRBV4-1 and TRBJ2-7, with D perhaps matching TRBD2 (6 bases). Germline V lookup: CDR1 MGHRA, CDR2 YSYEKL. V was clipped by 3 bases and J by 7 bases, with 7 bases between them. CDR3 size: 11 residues. The CDR3 DNA follows: TGCGCCAGCAGCCATGCGGGGGAGCAGTACTTC. As protein: CASSHAGEQYF.

The chain uses TRBV7-3 and TRBJ1-3, with 7 bases that match TRBD1. This CDR3 region has 14 residues. In germline, CDR1 is SGHTA, CDR2 FQGTGA. V shed 5 bases, J shed 4 bases, and the junction held 5 bases outside the gene matches. The CDR3 bases are TGTGCCAGCAGCCGGACAGGTCCCGGAAACACCATATATTTT. This sequence encodes CASSRTGPGNTIYF.

This clone was recorded once. This specimen includes other DNA sequences encoding the same CDR3. The chain is built from TRBV2 and TRBJ2-7, with TRBD1 matching over 9 bases. CDR1 is SNHLY, CDR2 FYNNEI, per germline. This CDR3 comprises 14 residues. Trimming cost V 3 bases and J 3 bases; bases outside gene matches: 3. CDR3 residues: CASSEDRGGYEQYF. The DNA of the CDR3 is TGTGCCAGCAGTGAGGACAGGGGCGGCTACGAGCAGTACTTC.

The V and J genes are TRBV21-1 and TRBJ2-5; TRBD2 is taken as the D call from the table, unchecked against the DNA. TRBV21-1 corresponds to a pseudogene. The CDR3 runs to 16 residues. The CDR3 sequence is CASSVRLPGWKETQYF. CDR3 DNA sequence: TGTGCCAGCAGCGTTCGACTACCCGGATGGAAAGAGACCCAGTACTTC.